This TCR beta chain appears in the sequencing data of a study of breast tumors, draining lymph nodes, adjacent tissues. General study results and limits: Most tumor T cells seemingly derive from lymph node, then expand in tumor. The lymph node origin of tumor T cells was framed as consistent with a hypothesis, not demonstrated.

Germline V lookup: CDR1 SGHTA, CDR2 FQGNSA. V was clipped by 2 bases and J by 5 bases; unmatched bases: 14. The CDR3 has 17 amino acids. Regarding this clonotype: What it recognizes is unknown.

Breast cancer patients provided tissue from their axillary draining lymph nodes. TCRdb called the multiplex PCR reads again in MiXCR, with one record for every CDR3 protein. The data contain about 180,000 distinct CDR3 sequences, 30% to 35% of them singletons. The receptor was isolated from a female donor with breast cancer. Some clones in this sample may be carry-over from other donors' samples. The chain carries TRBV7-2 and TRBJ2-5, with 7 nucleotides matching TRBD1. The sample taken for sequencing was axillary lymph node tissue. CDR3 loop: CASSLLPTLGGGETQYF. Here the CDR3 DNA reads TGTGCCAGCAGCTTACTCCCCACTTTAGGGGGCGGTGAGACCCAGTACTTC.